A single sample gave rise to the 9 T cell receptor beta chains below, sequenced in a study of a mutant IDH1 vaccine in newly diagnosed glioma (dated by TCRdb to the early 2020s). Antigen specificity for these receptors is unknown. Per the publication, the time point label means: week 11, during vaccination. Each vaccine dose was 300 ug of a 20-mer mutant IDH1 peptide in Montanide, given subcutaneously with topical imiquimod. The library was built by means of the immunoSEQ multiplex PCR assay. Imported from immuneACCESS, the table was reduced by TCRdb to in-frame sequences with V and J called. These copies leave out some clones; in studies compared against another copy, an unresolved V gene accounts for under half, and the cause of the remainder is not known. The sample table holds approximately 21,000 clones, of which just under 90% were seen once. The ten largest clones capture more than 5% of the sample.

Here the sequenced sample was PBMCs, taken from a glioma patient whose treatment included an IDH1 peptide vaccine. The receptor source for this set is a woman aged 40 to 50 with glioma.

The sample holds one count of this clone. V gene TRBV2 combines with J gene TRBJ1-1; 8 positions match TRBD1. The germline V gene has CDR1 SNHLY and CDR2 FYNNEI. V lost 6 bases and J lost 3; bases outside the gene matches: 9. This CDR3 has 15 residues. The CDR3 loop is CASRGQARYDTEAFF. CDR3 sequence (DNA): TGTGCCAGCAGGGGACAGGCCCGTTACGACACTGAAGCTTTCTTT. The full variable domain, its missing parts supplied by reference TRBV2 and TRBJ1-1, is EPEVTQTPSHQVTQMGQEVILRCVPISNHLYFYWYRQILGQKVEFLVSFYNNEISEKSEIFDDQFSVERPDGSNFTLKIRSTKLEDSAMYFCASRGQARYDTEAFFGQGTRLTVV.

The chain uses TRBV18 and TRBJ1-5; 10 positions match TRBD1. From germline, CDR1 is KGHSH and CDR2 LQKENI. The junction had 3 bases not matched to a gene; V was cut back by 2 bases and J by 5 bases. This CDR3 is built from 15 residues. For the CDR3, the DNA is TGTGCCAGCTCACCAGGGACAGGGGCCCATCAGCCCCAGCATTTT. It is translated as CASSPGTGAHQPQHF.

The gene calls are TRBV10-1 and TRBJ2-1; D call uncertain. Looked up from germline, CDR1 is WNHNN and CDR2 is SYGVQD (reference sequence). The CDR3 has 14 amino acids. Trimming cost V 0 bases and J 6 bases, with 9 bases left between them. For the CDR3, the DNA is TGCGCCAGCAGTGAGTCGAATAGTGGCAATGAGCAGTTCTTC. Residues: CASSESNSGNEQFF.

The CDR3 coding sequence is TGCGCCAGCAGCCAACCACCGGGACAGGGTGGTGAGCAGTACTTC. Its protein product is CASSQPPGQGGEQYF. V usage is TRBV4-1 and J usage is TRBJ2-7; TRBD1 agrees at 9 bases. The CDR3 extends over 15 amino acids. Per germline, CDR1 MGHRA and CDR2 YSYEKL. V was clipped by 2 bases and J by 7 bases; unmatched bases: 9.

V is TRBV6-5 and J is TRBJ1-1; the D gene is possibly TRBD1 (6 bases). V lost 6 bases to trimming and J lost 1 base, with 15 bases between them. Germline CDR1 MNHEY, CDR2 SVGAGI. The CDR3 is made up of 15 amino acids. The CDR3 reads CASRKAGQKNTEAFF. CDR3 coding DNA: TGTGCCAGCAGAAAAGCCGGACAGAAGAACACTGAAGCTTTCTTT.

The J gene is TRBJ2-7, the V gene TRBV6-5; TRBD2 agrees at 11 bases. Germline CDR1 reads MNHEY; CDR2 reads SVGAGI. This CDR3 region has 15 residues. The J segment lost 0 bases and the V segment lost 2 bases, leaving 0 bases of the junction unmatched. CDR3 nucleotides: TGTGCCAGCAGTTACGGACTAGCGGGCTCCTACGAGCAGTACTTC. Amino acids: CASSYGLAGSYEQYF.

The chain has TRBV7-2 and TRBJ1-1; 10 positions match TRBD1. This CDR3 has 15 amino acids. The germline CDR1 and CDR2 sequences are SGHTA and FQGNSA. V lost 4 bases to trimming and J lost 3 bases; unmatched junction nucleotides: 5. Here the CDR3 reads CASSSWDRGYTEAFF. CDR3 nucleotides: TGTGCCAGCAGCTCCTGGGACAGGGGTTACACTGAAGCTTTCTTT.

The CDR3 nucleotides are TGTGCCAGCAGTGAATGGTTAGGGGCGAAAAGATTCTACGAGCAGTACTTC. Protein product: CASSEWLGAKRFYEQYF. The chain employs TRBV6-1 and TRBJ2-7; possibly TRBD1 for D (5 bases). The ends were cut back, 2 bases at V and 3 bases at J, with 20 bases in the middle. The CDR3 extends over 17 amino acids. Per the germline V gene, CDR1 is MNHNS and CDR2 is SASEGT.

The rearrangement links TRBV5-8 to TRBJ2-1; D gene unclear. CDR1 SGHTS and CDR2 YDEGEE come from the germline V gene. The V and J ends lost 3 bases and 5 bases respectively, with 12 bases between them. The CDR3 contains 14 residues. The CDR3 bases are TGTGCCAGCAGCTGGGCCCTCTACAACAATGAGCAGTTCTTC. It yields the protein CASSWALYNNEQFF.